Listed below are T cell receptor beta chains from one sample, sequenced in a study of T cell therapy after organ transplantation. Here immunoSEQ multiplex PCR was the method, and the copy in TCRdb shows in-frame clones only, minus some. Altogether about 48,000 clones are present, 94% being singletons, with the ten largest covering 2.5% to 3.5%. These receptors' antigens are unknown. The sequences come from CD8+ T cells from blood, collected before autologous CMV-specific T cell therapy. The receptors were sampled from a human patient who had received a solid organ transplant and had CMV disease. Each CDR3 is given with its conserved first and last residue. D genes are given only for firm matches. Rows may omit the clone size; those that give it use once, few, many or a size class.

clone_size: NA
v_call: TRBV7-9
j_call: TRBJ2-7
d_call: TRBD1
cdr3_aa: CASSPPGDRNTYEQYF
cdr3_nt: TGTGCCAGCAGCCCCCCCGGGGACAGGAATACCTACGAGCAGTACTTC

clone_size: NA
v_call: TRBV4-2
j_call: TRBJ1-1
d_call: NA
cdr3_aa: CASSRDPGDTEAFF
cdr3_nt: TGTGCCAGCAGCAGGGACCCTGGGGACACTGAAGCTTTCTTT

clone_size: NA
v_call: TRBV6-5
j_call: TRBJ1-3
d_call: NA
cdr3_aa: CASSYSTGSGNTIYF
cdr3_nt: TGTGCCAGCAGTTACTCCACGGGTTCTGGAAACACCATATATTTT

clone_size: NA
v_call: TRBV6-4
j_call: TRBJ1-1
d_call: NA
cdr3_aa: CASSDSGHPGYTEAFF
cdr3_nt: TGTGCCAGCAGTGACTCTGGGCACCCGGGTTACACTGAAGCTTTCTTT

clone_size: NA
v_call: TRBV9
j_call: TRBJ1-1
d_call: NA
cdr3_aa: CASSVPSGVQAFF
cdr3_nt: TGTGCCAGCAGCGTGCCCTCGGGGGTGCAGGCTTTCTTT

clone_size: NA
v_call: TRBV9
j_call: TRBJ1-2
d_call: NA
cdr3_aa: CASSAGGGSNYGYTF
cdr3_nt: TGTGCCAGCAGCGCGGGGGGCGGTTCTAACTATGGCTACACCTTC

clone_size: NA
v_call: TRBV6-5
j_call: TRBJ2-2
d_call: TRBD2
cdr3_aa: CASSYLASGTGELFF
cdr3_nt: TGTGCCAGCAGTTACCTGGCTAGCGGGACCGGGGAGCTGTTTTTT

clone_size: NA
v_call: TRBV4-2
j_call: TRBJ2-1
d_call: TRBD2
cdr3_aa: CASSRGVAGENEQFF
cdr3_nt: TGTGCCAGCAGCCGCGGGGTAGCGGGGGAGAATGAGCAGTTCTTC

clone_size: once
v_call: TRBV27
j_call: TRBJ2-1
d_call: NA
cdr3_aa: CASSPGIGPYNEQFF
cdr3_nt: TGTGCCAGCAGTCCAGGTATTGGGCCCTACAATGAGCAGTTCTTC

clone_size: medium-sized
v_call: TRBV6-5
j_call: TRBJ2-7
d_call: TRBD1
cdr3_aa: CASSTEPGQLYEQYF
cdr3_nt: TGTGCCAGCAGTACTGAACCGGGACAGCTCTACGAGCAGTACTTC

clone_size: NA
v_call: TRBV6-5
j_call: TRBJ1-3
d_call: NA
cdr3_aa: CASSPSQGTGNTIYF
cdr3_nt: TGTGCCAGCAGCCCCAGTCAAGGGACTGGAAACACCATATATTTT

clone_size: NA
v_call: TRBV5-1
j_call: TRBJ1-4
d_call: NA
cdr3_aa: CASSPGRINEKLFF
cdr3_nt: TGCGCCAGCAGCCCCGGACGGATTAATGAAAAACTGTTTTTT

clone_size: NA
v_call: TRBV6-5
j_call: TRBJ1-1
d_call: NA
cdr3_aa: CASSYGGLFTEAFF
cdr3_nt: TGTGCCAGCAGTTACGGGGGACTTTTTACTGAAGCTTTCTTT

clone_size: NA
v_call: TRBV9
j_call: TRBJ1-1
d_call: NA
cdr3_aa: CASSVGSQAEAFF
cdr3_nt: TGTGCCAGCAGCGTTGGGTCGCAGGCTGAAGCTTTCTTT

clone_size: NA
v_call: TRBV19
j_call: TRBJ1-5
d_call: NA
cdr3_aa: CASSAQINQPQHF
cdr3_nt: TGTGCCAGTAGTGCCCAAATCAATCAGCCCCAGCATTTT

clone_size: NA
v_call: TRBV7-6
j_call: TRBJ2-7
d_call: TRBD1
cdr3_aa: CASSWGTGPFEQYF
cdr3_nt: TGTGCCAGCAGCTGGGGGACAGGGCCCTTCGAGCAGTACTTC

clone_size: NA
v_call: TRBV19
j_call: TRBJ1-1
d_call: NA
cdr3_aa: CASSAEVRATEAFF
cdr3_nt: TGTGCCAGTAGCGCTGAGGTTCGGGCCACTGAAGCTTTCTTT

clone_size: NA
v_call: TRBV6-5
j_call: TRBJ1-2
d_call: NA
cdr3_aa: CASSYGQAIYGYTF
cdr3_nt: TGTGCCAGCAGTTACGGGCAGGCCATCTATGGCTACACCTTC

clone_size: few
v_call: TRBV27
j_call: TRBJ1-1
d_call: NA
cdr3_aa: CASSLGFMNTEAFF
cdr3_nt: TGTGCCAGCAGTTTAGGTTTTATGAACACTGAAGCTTTCTTT

clone_size: NA
v_call: TRBV6-5
j_call: TRBJ2-1
d_call: NA
cdr3_aa: CASSYSGGALNNEQFF
cdr3_nt: TGTGCCAGCAGTTACTCGGGGGGGGCCCTTAACAATGAGCAGTTCTTC

clone_size: NA
v_call: TRBV19
j_call: TRBJ1-2
d_call: TRBD1
cdr3_aa: CASSTGQGNYGYTF
cdr3_nt: TGTGCCAGTAGTACGGGACAGGGTAACTATGGCTACACCTTC

clone_size: NA
v_call: TRBV4-2
j_call: TRBJ2-7
d_call: TRBD2
cdr3_aa: CASSQDLPSGIYEQYF
cdr3_nt: TGTGCCAGCAGCCAAGATCTACCTAGCGGGATCTACGAGCAGTACTTC

clone_size: NA
v_call: TRBV27
j_call: TRBJ2-1
d_call: NA
cdr3_aa: CASSFSHEQFF
cdr3_nt: TGTGCCAGCAGTTTTTCCCATGAGCAGTTCTTC

clone_size: once
v_call: TRBV27
j_call: TRBJ2-7
d_call: TRBD1
cdr3_aa: CASSLGTGPYEQYF
cdr3_nt: TGTGCCAGCAGTTTGGGGACAGGACCCTACGAGCAGTACTTC

clone_size: NA
v_call: TRBV11-2
j_call: TRBJ1-4
d_call: TRBD1
cdr3_aa: CASSWNSGQSNEKLFF
cdr3_nt: TGTGCCAGCAGCTGGAACTCGGGACAGTCTAATGAAAAACTGTTTTTT

clone_size: once
v_call: TRBV5-6
j_call: TRBJ2-7
d_call: NA
cdr3_aa: CASSSTGASYEQYF
cdr3_nt: TGTGCCAGCAGCTCTACGGGGGCCTCCTACGAGCAGTACTTC

clone_size: NA
v_call: TRBV6-4
j_call: TRBJ2-3
d_call: TRBD1
cdr3_aa: CASSDTGERTDTQYF
cdr3_nt: TGTGCCAGCAGTGATACAGGGGAGCGCACAGATACGCAGTATTTT

clone_size: once
v_call: TRBV11-2
j_call: TRBJ1-2
d_call: NA
cdr3_aa: CASSLLGWDNYGYTF
cdr3_nt: TGTGCCAGCAGCTTACTGGGGTGGGATAACTATGGCTACACCTTC

clone_size: NA
v_call: TRBV4-2
j_call: TRBJ2-1
d_call: NA
cdr3_aa: CASSQDRLNEQFF
cdr3_nt: TGTGCCAGCAGCCAAGATAGGTTAAATGAGCAGTTCTTC